The 30 T cell receptor beta chains reported below all come from one sample, sequenced in a study of T cell changes during pregnancy in multiple sclerosis. Some clones are missing from TCRdb's copy, which holds only in-frame ones; the method was immunoSEQ multiplex PCR. The top ten hold 0.64% of the sample, which has 45,000 to 70,000 clones, about 90% seen once. The starting material was CD4+ T cells from peripheral blood mononuclear cells, obtained after pregnancy. The source of these receptors is a female donor with multiple sclerosis, enrolled in a pregnancy study.

Here the CDR3 DNA reads TGCAGCGCCGGGTGGAGGGGTGGGATGAACACTGAAGCTTTCTTT. Translating gives CSAGWRGGMNTEAFF. The chain carries TRBV29-1 and TRBJ1-1; TRBD1 might be the D (5 bases). This CDR3 is built from 15 residues. Trimming shortened V by 7 bases and J by 0 bases, and 18 bases separated the two germline ends. Per the germline V gene, CDR1 is SQVTM and CDR2 is ANQGSEA.

This chain connects TRBV7-3 to TRBJ2-5; D is possibly TRBD1 (6 bases). V lost 5 bases and J 2 bases, leaving 15 bases between the germline ends. From germline, CDR1 is SGHTA and CDR2 FQGTGA. CDR3 size: 15 residues. The CDR3, as DNA: TGTGCCAGCAGCAAAGCAGGGGCACAACAAGAGACCCAGTACTTC. Protein sequence: CASSKAGAQQETQYF.

The chain couples TRBV5-4 to TRBJ1-6; a possible D gene is TRBD1 (6 bases). Germline CDR1 SGHNT, CDR2 YYREEE (reference sequence). This CDR3 has 17 amino acids. V lost 3 bases, J lost 0 bases, and 13 bases lay in between. The chain's CDR3 is CASSSGGQLSYNSPLHF. In nucleotides, the CDR3 is TGTGCCAGCAGCTCGGGTGGACAGCTCTCCTATAATTCACCCCTCCACTTT. Full variable domain (missing parts from reference TRBV5-4 and TRBJ1-6): ETGVTQSPTHLIKTRGQQVTLRCSSQSGHNTVSWYQQALGQGPQFIFQYYREEENGRGNFPPRFSGLQFPNYSSELNVNALELDDSALYLCASSSGGQLSYNSPLHFGNGTRLTVT.

The genes are TRBV4-3 and TRBJ1-4, with TRBD1 identical over 7 bases. Germline CDR1 reads LGHNA; CDR2 reads YSLEER. V lost 6 bases, J lost 8 bases, and 15 bases stayed unmatched. The CDR3 length is 16 residues. CDR3 sequence: CASRRAQWQGDEKLFF. As DNA, the CDR3 is TGCGCCAGCAGACGTGCACAATGGCAGGGGGACGAAAAACTGTTTTTT.

The chain has TRBV7-2 and TRBJ1-5, with 8 bases lining up with TRBD1. Germline lookup yields CDR1 SGHTA and CDR2 FQGNSA. J lost 3 bases, V lost 5 bases, and 3 bases had no gene match. The CDR3 has 14 residues. The CDR3 DNA is TGTGCCAGCAGCCTGACAGGGGTCAATCAGCCCCAGCATTTT. This codes for CASSLTGVNQPQHF.

A few counts support this clone. The chain joins TRBV18 to TRBJ1-1; 10 positions agree with TRBD1. V dropped 2 bases and J dropped 1; count of bases not matched to a gene: 1. The germline V gene has CDR1 KGHSH and CDR2 LQKENI. CDR3 size: 15 residues. CDR3 nucleotide sequence: TGTGCCAGCTCACCAGGGGACAGGGGGAACACTGAAGCTTTCTTT. This gives the protein CASSPGDRGNTEAFF.

This rearrangement joins TRBV29-1 to TRBJ1-1; possibly TRBD1 for D (5 bases). In germline, CDR1 is SQVTM, CDR2 ANQGSEA. CDR3 length: 14 residues. Trimming left V 5 bases short and J 4 bases short, with 17 bases between. CDR3 bases: TGCAGCGTTCGTGGGGCGCTGATGGGCACTGAAGCTTTCTTT. Translating it yields CSVRGALMGTEAFF.

This clone was seen more than once but under ten times. The chain recombines TRBV4-3 with TRBJ1-1; D unresolved. Germline CDR1 is LGHNA and CDR2 is YSLEER. The V end lost 4 bases, the J end lost 1 base, and 7 bases lay between the germline ends. This CDR3 has 13 residues. CDR3 sequence: CASSRLRNTEAFF. CDR3 DNA sequence: TGCGCCAGCAGCCGATTGAGGAACACTGAAGCTTTCTTT.

V gene TRBV2 combines with J gene TRBJ2-5; perhaps TRBD1 as D (5 bases). Germline CDR1 reads SNHLY; CDR2 reads FYNNEI. Deletions cut 7 bases from V and 5 bases from J, with 20 bases between. The CDR3 consists of 15 residues. As DNA, the CDR3 is TGTGCCAGCATTTTCCAGGGAAAACCGAAGGAGACCCAGTACTTC. As protein: CASIFQGKPKETQYF. Full variable domain (outside the CDR3, taken from reference TRBV2 and TRBJ2-5): EPEVTQTPSHQVTQMGQEVILRCVPISNHLYFYWYRQILGQKVEFLVSFYNNEISEKSEIFDDQFSVERPDGSNFTLKIRSTKLEDSAMYFCASIFQGKPKETQYFGPGTRLLVL.

The chain joins TRBV7-9 to TRBJ2-3; possibly TRBD2 for D (6 bases). Germline CDR1 and CDR2: SEHNR and FQNEAQ (reference sequence). V lost 3 bases to trimming and J lost 3 bases, with 10 bases between them. The CDR3 consists of 14 residues. CDR3 sequence reads: CASSLAGPTDTQYF. The CDR3, as DNA: TGTGCCAGCAGCTTGGCGGGGCCAACAGATACGCAGTATTTT. Filled out from reference TRBV7-9 and TRBJ2-3, the complete variable domain reads DTGVSQNPRHKITKRGQNVTFRCDPISEHNRLYWYRQTLGQGPEFLTYFQNEAQLEKSRLLSDRFSAERPKGSFSTLEIQRTEQGDSAMYLCASSLAGPTDTQYFGPGTRLTVL.

This chain links TRBV27 with TRBJ2-1, with 8 bases that match TRBD2. The CDR3 totals 16 residues. Germline CDR1 and CDR2: MNHEY and SMNVEV (reference sequence). With V trimmed by 5 bases and J by 8 bases, 14 bases remained unmatched. The CDR3 loop is CASSVTPGLVNHEQFF. The CDR3 DNA reads as TGTGCCAGCAGTGTGACTCCGGGACTAGTCAATCATGAGCAGTTCTTC.

The chain combines TRBV6-5 with TRBJ1-5, with TRBD1 as a possible D gene (6 bases). The germline gives CDR1 MNHEY, CDR2 SVGAGI. V was trimmed by 5 bases and J by 3 bases, leaving 8 bases between them. CDR3 length: 13 amino acids. This CDR3 is CASSRGSNQPQHF. DNA of the CDR3: TGTGCCAGCAGTAGGGGGTCCAATCAGCCCCAGCATTTT.

The V and J genes are TRBV6-5 and TRBJ2-2; TRBD1 is a possible D gene (5 bases). V lost 8 bases, J lost 0 bases, and 7 bases lay in between. CDR1 and CDR2 from the germline V gene are MNHEY and SVGAGI. The CDR3 totals 13 residues. CDR3 nucleotides: TGTGCCAGCGAGACAGCGAACACCGGGGAGCTGTTTTTT. Its protein is CASETANTGELFF.

This chain joins TRBV6-5 and TRBJ2-7; 7 bases match TRBD1. Germline-derived CDR1 and CDR2 are MNHEY and SVGAGI. The CDR3 contains 13 residues. Trimming cost V 6 bases and J 6 bases; bases outside gene matches: 8. CDR3: CASRQRQGFEQYF. Written as DNA, the CDR3 is TGTGCCAGCAGACAACGACAGGGATTCGAGCAGTACTTC.

This chain links TRBV13 with TRBJ2-5, with no clear D. Germline values: CDR1 PRHDT, CDR2 FYEKMQ (reference sequence). Trimming stripped 2 bases from V and 2 bases from J, with 18 bases between. The CDR3 totals 17 residues. CDR3 in DNA: TGTGCCAGCAGCTTAAACGTCAGGTCGGCGCGACAAGAGACCCAGTACTTC. It specifies CASSLNVRSARQETQYF.

The chain couples TRBV30 to TRBJ2-5; 11 nucleotides line up with TRBD2. V gave up 0 bases and J gave up 5 bases; unmatched junction bases: 5. Per germline, CDR1 GTSNPN and CDR2 SVGIG (reference sequence). This CDR3 is 15 amino acids long. CDR3 nucleotide sequence: TGTGCCTGGAGTGTCCGGTTAGCGGGGGGGGAGACCCAGTACTTC. Amino acid sequence: CAWSVRLAGGETQYF.

This chain links TRBV7-2 with TRBJ1-2; D call uncertain. Trimming stripped 1 base from V and 6 bases from J, with 12 bases between. CDR1 and CDR2 (germline): SGHTA, FQGNSA. The CDR3 runs to 14 residues. As DNA, the CDR3 is TGTGCCAGCAGCTTAGGAGGTTTGAGCAATGGCTACACCTTC. It encodes CASSLGGLSNGYTF.

The chain carries TRBV7-9 and TRBJ2-5; 9 nucleotides match TRBD1. Germline assignment: CDR1 SEHNR and CDR2 FQNEAQ (reference sequence). The CDR3 totals 14 residues. Unmatched junction bases numbered 6, after V lost 5 bases and J lost 5 bases. CDR3 region: CASSRDRVGETQYF. CDR3 coding DNA: TGTGCCAGCAGCCGGGACAGGGTAGGGGAGACCCAGTACTTC.

V gene TRBV12-2 combines with J gene TRBJ1-1; TRBD1 was called by the table and not checked on the DNA. TRBV12-2 is an annotated pseudogene. The CDR3 has 14 residues. The CDR3 nucleotides are TGTGCAAGTCGCTCCCCAGGGGTAGGAACTGAAGCTTTCTTT. As protein: CASRSPGVGTEAFF.

The chain links TRBV20-1 to TRBJ2-7; no firm D call. The germline CDR1 and CDR2 sequences are DFQATT and SNEGSKA (reference sequence). The CDR3 has 11 residues. Trimming cost V 6 bases and J 3 bases, with 9 bases left between them. The CDR3 sequence: CSASLLYEQYF. In DNA, the CDR3 is TGCAGTGCCTCCCTCCTCTACGAGCAGTACTTC.

The rearrangement links TRBV4-1 to TRBJ1-4; TRBD1 might be the D (5 bases). This CDR3 comprises 15 residues. Trimming shortened V by 4 bases and J by 4 bases, and 13 bases separated the two germline ends. Germline CDR1 reads MGHRA; CDR2 reads YSYEKL. In DNA, the CDR3 is TGCGCCAGCAGCCTAACCTTGACAGTTAATGAAAAACTGTTTTTT. Translation gives CASSLTLTVNEKLFF.

V is TRBV6-6 and J is TRBJ1-1; possible D gene TRBD1, 5 bases. V was cut by 5 bases and J by 5 bases, with 21 bases left in between. The CDR3 runs to 16 residues. Germline CDR1 and CDR2: MNHNY and SVGAGI (reference sequence). The CDR3 DNA sequence: TGTGCCAGCAGTAAAACCCAGGGAAAGGCGAGGACTGAAGCTTTCTTT. This sequence encodes CASSKTQGKARTEAFF.

This clone was seen more than once but under ten times. V usage is TRBV7-3 and J usage is TRBJ1-5; TRBD1 is a possible D gene (5 bases). The CDR3 totals 14 residues. Trimming cost V 5 bases and J 4 bases, with 12 bases left between them. CDR1 is SGHTA and CDR2 is FQGTGA in the germline V gene. In DNA form, the CDR3 reads TGTGCCAGCAGCCAGTCCGGGGGGAATCAGCCCCAGCATTTT. Translated, it gives CASSQSGGNQPQHF.

V is TRBV9 and J is TRBJ1-4, with a weak D call TRBD1 (6 bases). Germline V gene lookup returns CDR1 SGDLS and CDR2 YYNGEE. The CDR3 runs 15 residues. V gave up 4 bases and J gave up 7 bases, with 17 bases separating them. CDR3 sequence (DNA): TGTGCCAGCAGCTCACCCGGGGGGGGCAGTGAAAAACTGTTTTTT. It yields the protein CASSSPGGGSEKLFF.

The J gene is TRBJ1-3, the V gene TRBV5-6, with TRBD1 matching over 7 bases. The germline V gene encodes CDR1 SGHDT and CDR2 YYEEEE. This CDR3 spans 13 amino acids. After removal of 3 bases from V and 4 bases from J, the junction contained 1 base not matched to a gene. The CDR3 loop is CASSSDRGNTIYF. The CDR3 region has the DNA TGTGCCAGCAGCTCGGACAGGGGAAACACCATATATTTT.

This chain connects TRBV2 to TRBJ2-5; 7 nucleotides agree with TRBD2. V shed 4 bases and J 4 bases; nucleotides not matched to a gene: 9. The germline CDR1 and CDR2 sequences are SNHLY and FYNNEI. The CDR3 is 15 amino acids. CDR3 region: CASSASGGLGETQYF. Here the CDR3 DNA reads TGTGCCAGCAGTGCGTCGGGAGGCCTTGGAGAGACCCAGTACTTC.

The chain is built from TRBV19 and TRBJ1-6; D possibly corresponds to TRBD1 (6 bases). CDR3 size: 14 residues. Trimming left V 7 bases short and J 6 bases short, with 13 bases between. Germline assignment: CDR1 LNHDA and CDR2 SQIVND (reference sequence). The CDR3 DNA reads as TGTGCCAGTACAACAGGGATCTCTAATTCACCCCTCCACTTT. The encoded protein is CASTTGISNSPLHF.

The J gene is TRBJ1-3, the V gene TRBV27, with D possibly TRBD1 on 6 matching bases. The V gene's germline CDR1 is MNHEY and CDR2 SMNVEV (reference sequence). The V end lost 0 bases, the J end lost 0 bases, and 9 bases lay between the germline ends. This CDR3 is 16 amino acids long. Written as DNA, the CDR3 is TGTGCCAGCAGTTTATCCCGGACAGTCTCTGGAAACACCATATATTTT. Amino acids: CASSLSRTVSGNTIYF.

The chain carries TRBV12-5 and TRBJ2-7; TRBD2 is a possible D gene (7 bases). CDR3 length: 14 amino acids. V was shortened by 6 bases and J by 0 bases, with 12 bases between the two germline ends. The germline V gene encodes CDR1 LGHNT and CDR2 FRNRAP. The CDR3 region has the DNA TGTGCTAGTGGGCCGGCGGGGGCCTCCTACGAGCAGTACTTC. Translated, it gives CASGPAGASYEQYF.

J is TRBJ2-5 and V is TRBV30, with D possibly being TRBD2 (5 bases). This CDR3 region has 14 residues. Per germline, CDR1 GTSNPN and CDR2 SVGIG (reference sequence). V gave up 0 bases and J gave up 2 bases, with 10 bases separating them. Written as DNA, the CDR3 is TGTGCCTGGAGTGTCATGAGGGCTCAAGAGACCCAGTACTTC. It specifies CAWSVMRAQETQYF.